A single sample gave rise to the 2 T cell receptor beta chains below, sequenced in a study of blood T cell repertoires in COVID-19. Data came from immunoSEQ multiplex PCR; TCRdb stores just in-frame clones and leaves some out. The table lists around 300,000 clones, 65% to 85% of them singletons. The sequencing input was peripheral blood. These receptors were taken from a young man with active or convalescent COVID-19.

This clone was detected only a few times. This sequence joins TRBV7-2 and TRBJ1-2; 8 bases agree with TRBD1. Germline CDR1 and CDR2: SGHTA and FQGNSA. V was pared by 5 bases and J by 7 bases, with 9 bases of the junction left unmatched. CDR3 length: 14 residues. The CDR3 reads CASSPDRGEGGYTF. The CDR3 DNA follows: TGTGCCAGCAGCCCCGACAGGGGCGAAGGTGGCTACACCTTC.

The CDR3: CASRRERNTDTQYF. Here the CDR3 DNA reads TGTGCCAGCAGGCGTGAGCGGAACACAGATACGCAGTATTTT. The chain joins TRBV6-4 to TRBJ2-3, with D possibly matching TRBD2 (5 bases). V was clipped by 6 bases and J by 2 bases, with 12 bases between them. The germline CDR1 and CDR2 sequences are MRHNA and SNTAGT. The CDR3 sequence is 14 residues long.